The 10 T cell receptor beta chains reported below all come from one sample, sequenced in a study of T cells in Graves' hyperthyroidism and ophthalmopathy. The investigators amplified TCR beta CDR3 regions from RNA transcripts. The primer set for the first-round RT-PCR of the TCR CDR3 was HTBI. A single record per CDR3 protein comes from TCRdb applying MiXCR to the multiplex PCR reads. Among 500,000 to 650,000 distinct CDR3 sequences listed, about a sixth were seen once. The sample consisted of blood. These receptors all come from a woman aged 18 to 35 with Graves' ophthalmopathy.

This clonotype showed up just a few times. Here the CDR3 DNA reads TGTGCCAGCAGTTTATTGAGCTTTGGACAGACGAACACCGGGGAGCTGTTTTTT. This encodes CASSLLSFGQTNTGELFF. The rearrangement links TRBV28 to TRBJ2-2; a weak D match, TRBD1 (6 bases). The germline V and J ends were trimmed by 1 base and 0 bases, with 15 bases remaining between them. Germline loops: CDR1 MDHEN, CDR2 SYDVKM. The CDR3 runs 18 residues.

On this clonotype itself: A much larger clone sits a single nucleotide away, making a read error possible. The chain couples TRBV5-1 to TRBJ1-6, with D perhaps TRBD1 (6 bases). The CDR3 is 15 residues long. Germline CDR1 is SGHRS and CDR2 is YFSETQ. The CDR3 here is CVSSRTADLDSPLHF. The CDR3 bases are TGCGTCAGCAGCCGGACAGCCGATCTAGATTCACCCCTCCACTTT.

This clonotype was seen a handful of times. The chain joins TRBV10-3 to TRBJ1-2; D unresolved. This CDR3 comprises 14 residues. V was cut by 2 bases and J by 2 bases, with 9 bases left in between. Germline V gene lookup returns CDR1 ENHRY and CDR2 SYGVKD. CDR3 loop: CAISEESSNYGYTF. In DNA, the CDR3 is TGTGCCATCAGTGAGGAGTCTTCAAACTATGGCTACACCTTC.

The chain employs TRBV12-3 or TRBV12-4 and TRBJ2-1; D is tentatively TRBD1 or TRBD2 (5 bases each). The CDR3 covers 13 residues. V lost 8 bases and J lost 6, with 14 bases in between. This chain's CDR3 is CASGYGASNEQFF. CDR3 nucleotides: TGTGCCAGCGGGTACGGGGCGAGCAATGAGCAGTTCTTC.

This chain links TRBV10-3 with TRBJ2-1; D is perhaps TRBD2 (5 bases). V shed 2 bases and J shed 6 bases, with 11 bases lying between them. CDR3 length: 14 residues. The germline CDR1 and CDR2 sequences are ENHRY and SYGVKD. The CDR3: CAISEPRVGNEQFF. CDR3 sequence (DNA): TGTGCCATCAGTGAGCCGCGGGTGGGCAATGAGCAGTTCTTC.

This sequence joins TRBV4-1 and TRBJ1-5, with D maybe TRBD1 (5 bases). Trimming removed 3 bases at V and 7 bases at J, with 10 bases between. The CDR3 spans 13 residues. CDR1 is MGHRA, CDR2 YSYEKL, per germline. CDR3 amino acids: CASSQGTAQPQHF. DNA of the CDR3: TGCGCCAGCAGCCAGGGGACCGCGCAGCCCCAGCATTTT.

This clonotype was found many times. The rearrangement joins TRBV10-2 to TRBJ2-2; 11 bases agree with TRBD2. V gave up 3 bases and J gave up 5 bases; unmatched junction bases: 5. Germline V CDR1 and CDR2: WSHSY, SAAADI. The length of the CDR3 is 16 residues. DNA for the CDR3: TGCGCCAGCAGTGATTTGACTAGCGGGAAGACCGGGGAGCTGTTTTTT. The encoded protein is CASSDLTSGKTGELFF.

With respect to this clonotype: A read error is possible here, since a much larger clone lies one base away. The DNA of the CDR3 is TGTGCCAGCAGTAAAAGCACACTAACTAACTATGGCTACACCTTC. This sequence encodes CASSKSTLTNYGYTF. The chain carries TRBV6-1 and TRBJ1-2; D remains unclear. The CDR3 sequence is 15 residues long. Germline V CDR1 and CDR2: MNHNS, SASEGT. The V gene lost 5 bases and the J gene lost 0 bases, with 13 bases spanning the gap.

The gene calls are TRBV4-1 and TRBJ2-5; 7 bases line up with TRBD2. This CDR3 comprises 16 residues. Germline V gene sequence: CDR1 MGHRA, CDR2 YSYEKL. V trimming: 4 bases; J trimming: 5 bases; junction bases outside the gene matches: 13. CDR3 coding DNA: TGCGCCAGCAGCCCCTACCAAGGGGACTACGGGGAGACCCAGTACTTC. Encoded protein: CASSPYQGDYGETQYF.

This clonotype occurred many times. The V gene is TRBV27, the J gene TRBJ1-1; D perhaps matches TRBD1 (6 bases). The V end was cut by 0 bases, the J end by 5 bases, with 16 bases between. The CDR3 is made up of 16 amino acids. Germline CDR1 is MNHEY and CDR2 is SMNVEV (reference sequence). The chain's CDR3 is CASSLSIAGVGTEAFF. CDR3 nucleotides: TGTGCCAGCAGTTTATCTATCGCAGGGGTTGGGACTGAAGCTTTCTTT.